A selection of T cell receptor beta chains follows, all from one sample in a study of identical twins. TCRdb ran MiXCR on the 5' RACE reads and lists one entry per CDR3 protein. The profile shows about 690,000 distinct CDR3 sequences, 5.5% to 7.5% of them singletons. The source material was naive T cells sorted from blood. These receptors all come from a man aged 18 to 30 in good health. The CDR3 runs from the conserved cysteine through the conserved F or W. A D gene is named only where the DNA matches it firmly. The listing skips clone size in some rows; elsewhere it reads once, few, many or a size class.

CDR3aa: CASSRADSHGGYTF
CDR3nt: TGTGCCAGCAGCCGGGCGGACAGCCATGGAGGCTACACCTTC
j_gene: TRBJ1-2
d_gene: NA
v_gene: TRBV14
abundance: NA

CDR3aa: CASSPPGGLTDTQYF
CDR3nt: TGTGCCAGCTCGCCTCCCGGCGGTCTCACAGATACGCAGTATTTT
j_gene: TRBJ2-3
d_gene: NA
v_gene: TRBV18
abundance: NA

CDR3aa: CASSLVAQRRTYEQYF
CDR3nt: TGTGCCAGCAGCTTAGTGGCTCAGCGAAGAACCTACGAGCAGTACTTC
j_gene: TRBJ2-7
d_gene: NA
v_gene: TRBV11-2
abundance: many

CDR3aa: CASSQDVPGQGRETQYF
CDR3nt: TGTGCCAGCAGCCAAGACGTCCCGGGACAGGGACGGGAGACCCAGTACTTC
j_gene: TRBJ2-5
d_gene: TRBD1
v_gene: TRBV4-2
abundance: few

CDR3aa: CSVETGRGYEQYF
CDR3nt: TGCAGCGTTGAAACGGGCAGGGGGTACGAGCAGTACTTC
j_gene: TRBJ2-7
d_gene: TRBD1
v_gene: TRBV29-1
abundance: NA

CDR3aa: CASSFRTGAVEQYF
CDR3nt: TGTGCCAGCAGCTTCCGGACAGGGGCGGTCGAGCAGTACTTC
j_gene: TRBJ2-7
d_gene: TRBD1
v_gene: TRBV7-2
abundance: few

CDR3aa: CASTSKEGILETQYF
CDR3nt: TGCGCCAGCACCTCAAAGGAGGGGATTTTGGAGACCCAGTACTTC
j_gene: TRBJ2-5
d_gene: NA
v_gene: TRBV4-1
abundance: many

CDR3aa: CASSRKRAAEKLFF
CDR3nt: TGTGCCAGCAGCCGCAAACGGGCGGCGGAAAAACTGTTTTTT
j_gene: TRBJ1-4
d_gene: NA
v_gene: TRBV6-1
abundance: NA

CDR3aa: CASKITGTGVNEQFF
CDR3nt: TGCGCCAGCAAAATTACCGGGACAGGGGTCAATGAGCAGTTCTTC
j_gene: TRBJ2-1
d_gene: TRBD1
v_gene: TRBV10-2
abundance: many

CDR3aa: CASSATTGRVLRDTQYF
CDR3nt: TGTGCCAGCAGTGCAACCACAGGGCGCGTATTGAGGGATACGCAGTATTTT
j_gene: TRBJ2-3
d_gene: NA
v_gene: TRBV25-1
abundance: NA

CDR3aa: CASSKNGLGLDTQYF
CDR3nt: TGCGCCAGCAGCAAAAATGGACTGGGACTGGATACGCAGTATTTT
j_gene: TRBJ2-3
d_gene: NA
v_gene: TRBV5-1
abundance: many

CDR3aa: CASSLWGQPNSPLHF
CDR3nt: TGTGCCAGCAGCTTATGGGGACAGCCCAATTCACCCCTCCACTTT
j_gene: TRBJ1-6
d_gene: TRBD1
v_gene: TRBV7-2
abundance: NA

CDR3aa: CASSDQGQETQYF
CDR3nt: TGTGCCAGCAGCGATCAGGGGCAAGAGACCCAGTACTTC
j_gene: TRBJ2-5
d_gene: NA
v_gene: TRBV7-9
abundance: NA

CDR3aa: CASSQVAGADTGELSF
CDR3nt: TGTGCCAGCAGCCAGGTAGCGGGAGCAGACACCGGGGAGCTGTCTTTT
j_gene: TRBJ2-2
d_gene: TRBD2
v_gene: TRBV14
abundance: NA